The following is a T cell receptor (beta chain) sequence with its context. Per the authors' pipeline: Reference gene primer amplification gave nucleated cell count estimates. Clones were sequenced by immunoSEQ multiplex PCR, and TCRdb holds only the in-frame ones, with some missing. V, J and clone size reflect that table, while D and trimming were determined from the DNA. The sample carries over 45,000 clones, 83% recorded once. This entry comes from a study of blood T cell repertoires in COVID-19. Across the study: Samples of COVID-19 (acute and convalescent) were obtained from the United States, Italy and Spain.

Trimming removed 6 bases from V and 6 bases from J; junction bases left unmatched: 10. Looked up from germline, CDR1 is LNHDA and CDR2 is SQIVND (reference sequence). CDR3 length equals 14 residues. The V call is TRBV19, the J call TRBJ2-7; 8 nucleotides line up with TRBD1. Sequencing was carried out using peripheral blood. This TCR came from a man between 60 and 70 years old with active COVID-19. The CDR3 is CASSAGQGVSEQYF. Written as DNA, the CDR3 is TGTGCCAGTAGCGCTGGACAGGGAGTATCCGAGCAGTACTTC.